Listed here are 32 T cell receptor beta chains from one sample, sequenced in a study of shared clonotypes between healthy human individuals. Profiling relied on immunoSEQ multiplex PCR, and the TCRdb table lists in-frame clones only, not all of them. The table shows some 320,000 clones, with over 75% occurring only once. The sequenced sample consisted of memory CD8+ T cells sorted from blood. Subset reported: CD45RO+ cells pooled with CCR7-negative TemRA cells. All receptors derive from a man younger than 30 in good health.

The J gene is TRBJ2-5, the V gene TRBV2; 8 nucleotides agree with TRBD1. The germline CDR1 and CDR2 sequences are SNHLY and FYNNEI. There are 14 residues in the CDR3. The V segment lost 9 bases and the J segment 2 bases; nucleotides outside the gene matches: 8. The chain's CDR3 is CARNSDREQETQYF. Written as DNA, the CDR3 is TGTGCCAGGAATTCGGACAGGGAGCAAGAGACCCAGTACTTC.

This clone appeared once. The rearrangement links TRBV6-6 to TRBJ1-5; a weak D match, TRBD1 (6 bases). This CDR3 region has 15 residues. The germline CDR1 and CDR2 sequences are MNHNY and SVGAGI (reference sequence). Trimming cost V 6 bases and J 2 bases, with 14 bases left between them. Written as DNA, the CDR3 is TGTGCCAGCAGCCAGGGGCAGTCGGGCAATCAGCCCCAGCATTTT. As protein: CASSQGQSGNQPQHF.

The CDR3 DNA follows: TGTGCCAGCAGTGTCCTAATAGGTTCTCCCAATGAAAAACTGTTTTTT. Its protein is CASSVLIGSPNEKLFF. The chain couples TRBV6-1 to TRBJ1-4; D is unclear. Germline CDR1 is MNHNS and CDR2 is SASEGT. The CDR3 consists of 16 residues. Trimming cost V 4 bases and J 5 bases, with 17 bases left between them.

The genes are TRBV2 and TRBJ2-6; D not resolved. The CDR3 loop spans 16 amino acids. Germline CDR1 is SNHLY and CDR2 is FYNNEI. The V gene lost 9 bases and the J gene lost 0 bases, with 15 bases spanning the gap. CDR3 amino acids: CARGPKTVSGANVLTF. The CDR3 region has the DNA TGTGCCAGGGGTCCAAAAACAGTCTCTGGGGCCAACGTCCTGACTTTC.

V usage is TRBV28 and J usage is TRBJ1-5; D gene uncertain. The CDR3 length is 15 residues. Germline CDR1 is MDHEN and CDR2 is SYDVKM. Trimming pared 2 bases from V and 4 bases from J, leaving 12 bases between. The CDR3 DNA sequence: TGTGCCAGCAGTTTAATAGGCGGGAGGAATCAGCCCCAGCATTTT. It encodes CASSLIGGRNQPQHF.

This sequence joins TRBV28 and TRBJ1-1, with TRBD1 as a possible D gene (5 bases). The length of the CDR3 is 16 residues. Germline loops: CDR1 MDHEN, CDR2 SYDVKM. The V gene lost 8 bases and the J gene lost 5 bases, with 24 bases spanning the gap. The DNA for the CDR3 is TGTGCCAGCCATCCTTTGACAGAGGGCTTGCGAACTGAAGCTTTCTTT. As protein: CASHPLTEGLRTEAFF.

The chain has TRBV19 and TRBJ2-1; weak D call: TRBD2 (5 bases). Germline CDR1 reads LNHDA; CDR2 reads SQIVND (reference sequence). V lost 2 bases and J 0 bases, leaving 8 bases between the germline ends. CDR3 size: 15 residues. The CDR3, as DNA: TGTGCCAGTAGTATAAACGGGGTCTCCTACAATGAGCAGTTCTTC. It is translated as CASSINGVSYNEQFF.

The genes are TRBV7-9 and TRBJ1-4; 7 positions agree with TRBD1. The germline V gene encodes CDR1 SEHNR and CDR2 FQNEAQ (reference sequence). The V segment lost 0 bases and the J segment 6 bases; nucleotides outside the gene matches: 10. This CDR3 spans 17 amino acids. The CDR3 DNA reads TGTGCCAGCAGCTTAGCCGCAGACAGGGACGTAGATGAAAAACTGTTTTTT. This sequence encodes CASSLAADRDVDEKLFF. The full variable domain, its missing parts supplied by reference TRBV7-9 and TRBJ1-4, is DTGVSQNPRHKITKRGQNVTFRCDPISEHNRLYWYRQTLGQGPEFLTYFQNEAQLEKSRLLSDRFSAERPKGSFSTLEIQRTEQGDSAMYLCASSLAADRDVDEKLFFGSGTQLSVL.

This chain uses TRBV27 with TRBJ2-7; D might be TRBD1 or TRBD2, each matching 5 bases. The CDR3 extends over 16 amino acids. Germline V CDR1 and CDR2: MNHEY, SMNVEV (reference sequence). Trimming removed 5 bases from V and 1 base from J, with 18 bases in between. CDR3 nucleotide sequence: TGTGCCAGCAGTCTAAACACCGGGACGGGTTCCTACGAGCAGTACTTC. It is translated as CASSLNTGTGSYEQYF.

Many counts were recorded for this clone. This rearrangement joins TRBV25-1 to TRBJ1-1; TRBD1 might be the D (5 bases). The germline V gene encodes CDR1 MGHDK and CDR2 SYGVNS. The germline V and J ends were trimmed by 2 bases and 1 base, with 11 bases remaining between them. The CDR3 has 15 residues. CDR3 loop: CASSEDVGTNTEAFF. CDR3 DNA: TGTGCCAGCAGTGAAGACGTTGGGACGAACACTGAAGCTTTCTTT.

The rearrangement links TRBV5-6 to TRBJ1-2, with D possibly TRBD1 on 6 matching bases. Looked up from germline, CDR1 is SGHDT and CDR2 is YYEEEE. Trimming took off 4 bases at V and 9 bases at J, with 13 bases between the two ends. This CDR3 region has 12 residues. The CDR3 DNA reads TGTGCCAGCAGCCCTGAGGGGGGACGCTACACCTTC. It encodes CASSPEGGRYTF.

This sequence joins TRBV5-6 and TRBJ2-7; D possibly corresponds to TRBD1 (6 bases). Trimming cost V 4 bases and J 5 bases, with 13 bases left between them. The CDR3 is 13 residues long. CDR1 is SGHDT, CDR2 YYEEEE, per germline. The CDR3 nucleotides are TGTGCCAGCAGCGACACAGGGCACAACGAGCAGTACTTC. It codes for CASSDTGHNEQYF. The full variable domain, its missing parts supplied by reference TRBV5-6 and TRBJ2-7, is DAGVTQSPTHLIKTRGQQVTLRCSPKSGHDTVSWYQQALGQGPQFIFQYYEEEERQRGNFPDRFSGHQFPNYSSELNVNALLLGDSALYLCASSDTGHNEQYFGPGTRLTVT.

This sequence joins TRBV2 and TRBJ2-5, with D possibly being TRBD1 or TRBD2 (5 bases each). This CDR3 region has 14 residues. The V gene's germline CDR1 is SNHLY and CDR2 FYNNEI. V shed 6 bases and J shed 5 bases, with 16 bases lying between them. The CDR3 DNA reads as TGTGCCAGCAGCACAGTGGGGGACGGGGAGACCCAGTACTTC. Its protein is CASSTVGDGETQYF. The variable domain in full, completed from reference TRBV2 and TRBJ2-5, reads EPEVTQTPSHQVTQMGQEVILRCVPISNHLYFYWYRQILGQKVEFLVSFYNNEISEKSEIFDDQFSVERPDGSNFTLKIRSTKLEDSAMYFCASSTVGDGETQYFGPGTRLLVL.

This clone was detected only once. The gene calls are TRBV11-2 and TRBJ2-5; 7 bases match TRBD2. Losses at the gene ends were 5 bases for V and 2 bases for J; bases not matched to a gene: 5. This CDR3 is 14 amino acids long. The germline CDR1 and CDR2 sequences are SGHAT and FQNNGV. CDR3 bases: TGTGCCAGCAGCCCCAGCGGGGTACAAGAGACCCAGTACTTC. It specifies CASSPSGVQETQYF.

The V and J genes are TRBV7-9 and TRBJ2-1, with D perhaps assigned TRBD1 or TRBD2 (5 bases each). Germline CDR1 is SEHNR and CDR2 is FQNEAQ (reference sequence). This CDR3 contains 14 residues. V lost 5 bases, J lost 6 bases, and 14 bases lay in between. The chain's CDR3 is CASSPPLGTNEQFF. CDR3 nucleotide sequence: TGTGCCAGCAGCCCCCCCTTGGGGACCAATGAGCAGTTCTTC. Combining the CDR3 with reference TRBV7-9 and TRBJ2-1 gives the whole variable domain DTGVSQNPRHKITKRGQNVTFRCDPISEHNRLYWYRQTLGQGPEFLTYFQNEAQLEKSRLLSDRFSAERPKGSFSTLEIQRTEQGDSAMYLCASSPPLGTNEQFFGPGTRLTVL.

The rearrangement uses TRBV10-2 and TRBJ1-1; D gene uncertain. CDR1 and CDR2 (germline): WSHSY, SAAADI. The CDR3 extends over 13 amino acids. V lost 6 bases and J 4 bases, leaving 12 bases between the germline ends. Written as DNA, the CDR3 is TGCGCCAGCAGGCCCCGGGCCGGCACTGAAGCTTTCTTT. As protein: CASRPRAGTEAFF.

This clone is a singleton in its sample. The chain carries TRBV30 and TRBJ1-4; D remains ambiguous. V was pared by 3 bases and J by 8 bases, with 7 bases between. Germline V gene lookup returns CDR1 GTSNPN and CDR2 SVGIG (reference sequence). The CDR3 consists of 11 residues. The CDR3 here is CAWSESEKLFF. The CDR3 DNA is TGTGCCTGGAGCGAGAGCGAAAAACTGTTTTTT. The full variable domain, its missing parts supplied by reference TRBV30 and TRBJ1-4, is SQTIHQWPATLVQPVGSPLSLECTVEGTSNPNLYWYRQAAGRGLQLLFYSVGIGQISSEVPQNLSASRPQDRQFILSSKKLLLSDSGFYLCAWSESEKLFFGSGTQLSVL.

Regarding this clone: The identical CDR3 is also encoded by other nucleotide sequences in the sample. The chain combines TRBV27 with TRBJ1-6, with D hard to call. Per the germline V gene, CDR1 is MNHEY and CDR2 is SMNVEV (reference sequence). CDR3 length: 14 amino acids. V gave up 2 bases and J gave up 7 bases, with 9 bases separating them. This CDR3 is CASSLGDSNSPLHF. The CDR3 DNA is TGTGCCAGCAGTTTAGGGGATAGCAATTCACCCCTCCACTTT.

The chain recombines TRBV5-4 with TRBJ1-6; D call uncertain. The V end lost 1 base, the J end lost 0 bases, and 14 bases lay between the germline ends. The CDR3 is 18 residues long. Germline V gene sequence: CDR1 SGHNT, CDR2 YYREEE (reference sequence). The CDR3 DNA reads TGTGCCAGCAGCTTGTCTCCGGACGCAAGCTCCTATAATTCACCCCTCCACTTT. This translates into CASSLSPDASSYNSPLHF.

The J gene is TRBJ2-1, the V gene TRBV5-5; 9 bases align to TRBD2. Germline lookup yields CDR1 SGHKS and CDR2 YYEKEE (reference sequence). V lost 5 bases and J lost 0; bases outside the gene matches: 6. The CDR3 spans 16 residues. The CDR3 sequence is CASRGSTSGSYNEQFF. CDR3 DNA sequence: TGTGCCAGCAGAGGATCGACTAGCGGCTCCTACAATGAGCAGTTCTTC.

CDR3 sequence (DNA): TGTGCCAGCAGCTTAGCCGGGACGGCGAGCTCCTACGAGCAGTACTTC. It translates to CASSLAGTASSYEQYF. The rearrangement uses TRBV9 and TRBJ2-7; the D call may be TRBD1 or TRBD2 (5 bases each). V was cut by 4 bases and J by 0 bases, with 17 bases left in between. Germline loops: CDR1 SGDLS, CDR2 YYNGEE. There are 16 residues in the CDR3. The full variable domain, in which reference TRBV9 and TRBJ2-7 provide the parts outside the CDR3, is DSGVTQTPKHLITATGQRVTLRCSPRSGDLSVYWYQQSLDQGLQFLIQYYNGEERAKGNILERFSAQQFPDLHSELNLSSLELGDSALYFCASSLAGTASSYEQYFGPGTRLTVT.

The chain couples TRBV10-2 to TRBJ2-5; D gene ambiguous. The CDR3 loop spans 11 amino acids. With 3 bases removed from V and 7 bases from J, the gap between germline ends came to 6 bases. Germline V gene data show CDR1 as WSHSY and CDR2 as SAAADI. The CDR3 coding sequence is TGCGCCAGCAGTGAAGTGGGGACCCAGTACTTC. Its translation is CASSEVGTQYF.

This chain joins TRBV27 and TRBJ2-7; 9 bases map to TRBD2. V trimming: 6 bases; J trimming: 3 bases; junction bases outside the gene matches: 12. Germline CDR1 reads MNHEY; CDR2 reads SMNVEV (reference sequence). The CDR3 runs to 16 residues. CDR3 residues: CASSLNGLANIYEQYF. Here the CDR3 DNA reads TGTGCCAGCAGCCTAAACGGACTAGCGAATATCTACGAGCAGTACTTC.

This clone was detected only a few times. The chain combines TRBV4-1 with TRBJ2-7, with 9 bases lining up with TRBD2. Germline V gives CDR1 MGHRA, CDR2 YSYEKL. Germline trimming cut 0 bases from V and 1 base from J; bases unmatched to any gene: 4. The CDR3 spans 16 residues. The DNA of the CDR3 is TGCGCCAGCAGCCAAGACCCTAGCGGGGTTTCCTACGAGCAGTACTTC. Protein product: CASSQDPSGVSYEQYF.

This clone has a single count. The chain uses TRBV9 and TRBJ2-7; D may match TRBD1 or TRBD2 (6 bases each). CDR1 is SGDLS and CDR2 is YYNGEE in the germline V gene. Between the trimmed V and J ends, which lost 0 bases and 7 bases, there was a span of 8 bases. This CDR3 comprises 12 residues. CDR3 DNA sequence: TGTGCCAGCAGCGTAGAGGGGGGTGAGCAGTACTTC. This encodes CASSVEGGEQYF.

This clone was detected once. This chain joins TRBV21-1 and TRBJ2-7; the table's D call of TRBD2 was not tested on the DNA. TRBV21-1 is a pseudogene locus. There are 18 residues in the CDR3. The CDR3, as DNA: TGTGCCAGCAGCAGCCCGGGACTAGCGGGAGAGGGACTGGGCGAGCAGTACTTC. Residues: CASSSPGLAGEGLGEQYF.

The CDR3 region has the DNA TGTGCCTGGAGTGTAGATAGGGTGGGCAAAAACATTCAGTACTTC. This gives the protein CAWSVDRVGKNIQYF. V gene TRBV30 combines with J gene TRBJ2-4; D ambiguous. Germline loops: CDR1 GTSNPN, CDR2 SVGIG (reference sequence). The V and J ends lost 0 bases and 3 bases respectively, with 12 bases between them. This CDR3 is 15 amino acids long.

The CDR3 DNA follows: TGTGCCAGCAACATTGGAGGGACAAATCAGCCCCAGCATTTT. It encodes CASNIGGTNQPQHF. The V call is TRBV28, the J call TRBJ1-5; possible D gene TRBD1, 6 bases. The CDR3 runs 14 residues. CDR1 and CDR2 (germline): MDHEN, SYDVKM. Trimming removed 7 bases at V and 4 bases at J, with 14 bases between.

Of note for this clone: The same CDR3 also results from other DNA sequences found in this sample. The chain's CDR3 is CASSLAGRDYEQYF. CDR3 bases: TGTGCCAGCAGCTTAGCGGGCAGGGACTACGAGCAGTACTTC. V is TRBV7-9 and J is TRBJ2-7; tentative D call: TRBD1 (5 bases). Per the germline V gene, CDR1 is SEHNR and CDR2 is FQNEAQ (reference sequence). The CDR3 has 14 amino acids. Trimming shortened V by 0 bases and J by 3 bases, and 9 bases separated the two germline ends.

The chain uses TRBV27 and TRBJ1-6; TRBD1 agrees at 11 bases. CDR3 size: 14 residues. The V segment lost 5 bases and the J segment 10 bases; nucleotides outside the gene matches: 4. Per germline, CDR1 MNHEY and CDR2 SMNVEV (reference sequence). The CDR3 bases are TGTGCCAGCAGTCCGGGACAGGGGGTCTCACCCCTCCACTTT. The encoded protein is CASSPGQGVSPLHF.

The chain links TRBV27 to TRBJ1-5; D call uncertain. The germline V gene has CDR1 MNHEY and CDR2 SMNVEV (reference sequence). Trimming pared 7 bases from V and 2 bases from J, leaving 15 bases between. This CDR3 has 15 residues. As DNA, the CDR3 is TGTGCCAGCACCCCGACCCCAGGAGGCAATCAGCCCCAGCATTTT. Translated: CASTPTPGGNQPQHF.

The chain has TRBV27 and TRBJ2-7, with 7 bases matching TRBD1. CDR3 size: 15 residues. Looked up from germline, CDR1 is MNHEY and CDR2 is SMNVEV (reference sequence). V shed 5 bases, J shed 5 bases, and the junction held 12 bases outside the gene matches. The CDR3 nucleotides read TGTGCCAGCAGTATACGACAGGGAACATACAACGAGCAGTACTTC. The encoded protein is CASSIRQGTYNEQYF.